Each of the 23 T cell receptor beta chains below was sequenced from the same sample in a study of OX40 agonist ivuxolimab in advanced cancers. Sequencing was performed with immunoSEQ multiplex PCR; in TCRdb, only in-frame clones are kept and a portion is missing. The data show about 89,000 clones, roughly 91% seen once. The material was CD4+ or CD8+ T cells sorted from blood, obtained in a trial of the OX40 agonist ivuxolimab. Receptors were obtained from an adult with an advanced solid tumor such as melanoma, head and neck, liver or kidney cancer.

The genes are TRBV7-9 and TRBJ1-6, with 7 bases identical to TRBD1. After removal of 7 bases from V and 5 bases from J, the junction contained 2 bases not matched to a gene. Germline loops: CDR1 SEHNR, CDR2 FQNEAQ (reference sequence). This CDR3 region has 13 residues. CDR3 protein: CASMGQNNSPLHF. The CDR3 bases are TGTGCCAGCATGGGACAGAATAATTCACCCCTCCACTTT.

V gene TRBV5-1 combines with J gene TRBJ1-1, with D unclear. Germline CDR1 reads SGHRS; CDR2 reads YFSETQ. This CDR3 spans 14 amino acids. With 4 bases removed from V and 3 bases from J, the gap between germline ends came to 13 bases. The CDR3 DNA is TGCGCCAGCAGCAGCATGAATAGGGACACTGAAGCTTTCTTT. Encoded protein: CASSSMNRDTEAFF.

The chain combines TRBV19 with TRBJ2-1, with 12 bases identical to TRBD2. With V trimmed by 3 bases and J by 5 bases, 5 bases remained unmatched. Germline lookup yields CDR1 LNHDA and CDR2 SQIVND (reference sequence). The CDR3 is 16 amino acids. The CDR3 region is CASSILTSGGNNEQFF. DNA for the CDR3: TGTGCCAGTAGTATCCTGACTAGCGGGGGCAACAATGAGCAGTTCTTC.

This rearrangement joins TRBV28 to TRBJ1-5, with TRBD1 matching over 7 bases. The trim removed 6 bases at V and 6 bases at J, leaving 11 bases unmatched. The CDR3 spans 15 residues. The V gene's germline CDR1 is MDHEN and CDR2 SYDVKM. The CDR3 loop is CASRPPGRGFQPQHF. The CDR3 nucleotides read TGTGCCAGCAGACCGCCCGGCAGGGGGTTTCAGCCCCAGCATTTT.

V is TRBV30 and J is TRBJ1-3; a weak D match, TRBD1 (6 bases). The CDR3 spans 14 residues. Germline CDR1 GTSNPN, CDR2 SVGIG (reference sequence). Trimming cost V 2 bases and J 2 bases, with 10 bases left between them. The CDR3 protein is CAWSRGGPGNTIYF. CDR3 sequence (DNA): TGTGCCTGGAGTAGGGGGGGACCTGGAAACACCATATATTTT.

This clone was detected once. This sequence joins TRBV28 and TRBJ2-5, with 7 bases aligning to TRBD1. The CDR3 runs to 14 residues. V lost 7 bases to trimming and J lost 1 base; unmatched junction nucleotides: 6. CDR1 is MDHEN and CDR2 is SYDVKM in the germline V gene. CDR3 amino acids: CASTLDRAQETQYF. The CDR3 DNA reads TGTGCCAGCACCCTCGACAGGGCCCAAGAGACCCAGTACTTC.

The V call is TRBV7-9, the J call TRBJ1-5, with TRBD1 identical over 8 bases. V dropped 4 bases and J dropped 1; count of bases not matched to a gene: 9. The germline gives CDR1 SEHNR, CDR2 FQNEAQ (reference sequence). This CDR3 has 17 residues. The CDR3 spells CASSSPSTGGSNQPQHF. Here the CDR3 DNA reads TGTGCCAGCAGCTCGCCCTCCACAGGGGGAAGCAATCAGCCCCAGCATTTT.

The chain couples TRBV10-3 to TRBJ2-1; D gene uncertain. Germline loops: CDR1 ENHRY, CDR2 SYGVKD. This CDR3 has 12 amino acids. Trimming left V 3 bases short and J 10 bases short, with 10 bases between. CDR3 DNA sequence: TGTGCCATCAGTGAACGAGCTTGGGAGCAGTTCTTC. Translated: CAISERAWEQFF.

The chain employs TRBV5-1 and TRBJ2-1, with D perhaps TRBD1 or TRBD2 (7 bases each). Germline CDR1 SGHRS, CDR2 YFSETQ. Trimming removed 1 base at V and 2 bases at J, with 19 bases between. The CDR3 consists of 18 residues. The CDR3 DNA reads TGCGCCAGCAGCTTGTGGGGAGGGCAGGGGGGTCCCTACAATGAGCAGTTCTTC. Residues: CASSLWGGQGGPYNEQFF.

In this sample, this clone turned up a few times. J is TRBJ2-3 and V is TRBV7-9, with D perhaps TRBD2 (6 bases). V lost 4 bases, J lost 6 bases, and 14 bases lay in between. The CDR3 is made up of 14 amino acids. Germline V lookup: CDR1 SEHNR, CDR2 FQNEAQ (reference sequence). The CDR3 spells CASSSGLHSDTQYF. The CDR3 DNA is TGTGCCAGCAGCTCGGGACTTCACTCGGATACGCAGTATTTT.

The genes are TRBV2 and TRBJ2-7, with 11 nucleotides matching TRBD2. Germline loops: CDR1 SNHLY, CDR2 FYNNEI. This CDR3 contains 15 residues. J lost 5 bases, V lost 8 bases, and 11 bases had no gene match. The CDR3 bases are TGTGCCAGCTTGAGCGGGCTAGCGGGAGGAAACGAGCAGTACTTC. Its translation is CASLSGLAGGNEQYF.

CDR3 DNA sequence: TGTGCCAGTAGTATCCCCCTCAGGGGGGGAGGAAACACCATATATTTT. It yields the protein CASSIPLRGGGNTIYF. This rearrangement joins TRBV19 to TRBJ1-3, with TRBD1 identical over 7 bases. From germline, CDR1 is LNHDA and CDR2 SQIVND (reference sequence). With V trimmed by 3 bases and J by 4 bases, 9 bases remained unmatched. This CDR3 has 16 amino acids.

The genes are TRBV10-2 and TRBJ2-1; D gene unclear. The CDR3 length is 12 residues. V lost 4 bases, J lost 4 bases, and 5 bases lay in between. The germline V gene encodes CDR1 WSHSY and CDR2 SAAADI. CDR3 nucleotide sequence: TGCGCCAGCAGTGTTCAGTACAATGAGCAGTTCTTC. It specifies CASSVQYNEQFF.

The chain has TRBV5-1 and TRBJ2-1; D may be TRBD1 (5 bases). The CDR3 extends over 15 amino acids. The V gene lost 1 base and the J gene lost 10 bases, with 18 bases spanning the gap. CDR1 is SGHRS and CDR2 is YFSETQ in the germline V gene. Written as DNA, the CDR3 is TGCGCCAGCAGCTTGTCGGACGGATCAAGGGGAGAGCAGTTCTTC. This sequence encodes CASSLSDGSRGEQFF.

The DNA of the CDR3 is TGTGCCAGCAGTGCTGGACAGACTCGGTCTGGGGCCAACGTCCTGACTTTC. Protein sequence: CASSAGQTRSGANVLTF. This sequence joins TRBV7-2 and TRBJ2-6; D perhaps matches TRBD1 (6 bases). The CDR3 totals 17 residues. Trimming shortened V by 6 bases and J by 1 base, and 16 bases separated the two germline ends. CDR1 is SGHTA, CDR2 FQGNSA, per germline.

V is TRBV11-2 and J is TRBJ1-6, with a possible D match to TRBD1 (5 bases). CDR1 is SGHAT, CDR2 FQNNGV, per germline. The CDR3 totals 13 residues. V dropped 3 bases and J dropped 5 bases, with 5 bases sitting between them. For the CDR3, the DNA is TGTGCCAGCAGCTTGACAGATAATTCACCCCTCCACTTT. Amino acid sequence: CASSLTDNSPLHF. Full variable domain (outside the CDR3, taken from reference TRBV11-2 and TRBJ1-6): EAGVAQSPRYKIIEKRQSVAFWCNPISGHATLYWYQQILGQGPKLLIQFQNNGVVDDSQLPKDRFSAERLKGVDSTLKIQPAKLEDSAVYLCASSLTDNSPLHFGNGTRLTVT.

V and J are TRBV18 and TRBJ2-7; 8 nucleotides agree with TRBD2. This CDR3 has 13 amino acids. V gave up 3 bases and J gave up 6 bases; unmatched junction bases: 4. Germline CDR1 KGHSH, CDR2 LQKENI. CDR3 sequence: CASSPGTSVEQYF. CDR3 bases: TGTGCCAGCTCACCCGGGACTAGTGTCGAGCAGTACTTC.

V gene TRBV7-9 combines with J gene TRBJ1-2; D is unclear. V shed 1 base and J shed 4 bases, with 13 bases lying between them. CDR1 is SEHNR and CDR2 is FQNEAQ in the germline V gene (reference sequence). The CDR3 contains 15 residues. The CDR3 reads CASSLEMNAGYGYTF. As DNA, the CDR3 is TGTGCCAGCAGCTTAGAGATGAACGCCGGCTATGGCTACACCTTC.

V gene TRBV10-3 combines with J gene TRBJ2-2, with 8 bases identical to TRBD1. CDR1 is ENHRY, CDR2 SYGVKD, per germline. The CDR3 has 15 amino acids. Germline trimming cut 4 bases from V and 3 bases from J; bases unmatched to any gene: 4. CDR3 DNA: TGTGCCATCAGTGCAGGGGGCGCCGACACCGGGGAGCTGTTTTTT. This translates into CAISAGGADTGELFF.

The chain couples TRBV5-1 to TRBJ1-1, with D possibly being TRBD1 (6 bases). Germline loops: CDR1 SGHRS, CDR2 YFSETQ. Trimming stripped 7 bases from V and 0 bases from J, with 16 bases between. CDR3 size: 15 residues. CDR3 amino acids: CASGLGSGVNTEAFF. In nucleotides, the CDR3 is TGCGCCAGCGGACTCGGTTCAGGGGTGAACACTGAAGCTTTCTTT.

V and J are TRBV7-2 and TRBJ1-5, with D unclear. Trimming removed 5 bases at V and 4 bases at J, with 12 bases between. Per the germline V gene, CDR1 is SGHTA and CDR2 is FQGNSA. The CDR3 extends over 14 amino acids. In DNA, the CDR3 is TGTGCCAGCAGCCCCGACATTACAAATCAGCCCCAGCATTTT. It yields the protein CASSPDITNQPQHF.

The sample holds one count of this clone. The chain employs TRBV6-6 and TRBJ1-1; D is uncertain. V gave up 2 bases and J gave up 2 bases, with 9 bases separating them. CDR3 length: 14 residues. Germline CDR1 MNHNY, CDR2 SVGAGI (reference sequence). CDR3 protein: CASSYGRVNTEAFF. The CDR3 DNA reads TGTGCCAGCAGTTACGGTAGGGTAAACACTGAAGCTTTCTTT.

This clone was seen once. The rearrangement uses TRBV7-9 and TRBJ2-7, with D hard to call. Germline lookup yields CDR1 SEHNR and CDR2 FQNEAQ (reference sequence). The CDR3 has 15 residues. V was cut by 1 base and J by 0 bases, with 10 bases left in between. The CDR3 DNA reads TGTGCCAGCAGCTTAGGTGTAGGTACCTCCTACGAGCAGTACTTC. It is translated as CASSLGVGTSYEQYF.